Shown below are 22 T cell receptor delta chains from a single sample sequenced in a study of gamma-delta T cells after stem cell transplantation listed by TCRdb under 2016. Library generation was performed with RT-PCR. TCRdb records Illumina MiSeq as the sequencer. TCRdb reprocessed the public reads with the caller CATT; rows with the same DNA were merged afterwards. The sample profile shows about 13,000 delta-chain clones; around 33% of them were found once. Together, the top ten hold 3.5% to 4% of the sample. Sequencing used gamma-delta T cells. The receptor set was obtained from a human donor. It is not recorded whose cells these are; they may come from a transplant donor.

This clone was counted between two and nine times. The rearrangement joins TRDV2 to TRDJ1; 11 bases map to TRDD3. CDR3 length equals 17 residues. V lost 0 bases and J lost 0; bases outside the gene matches: 5. Per germline, CDR1 GEAIGNYY and CDR2 EKD. The chain's CDR3 is CACDTVWGIPYTDKLIF. CDR3 nucleotide sequence: TGTGCCTGTGACACCGTCTGGGGGATACCGTACACCGATAAACTCATCTTT.

This chain joins TRDV1 and TRDJ1; the D is unclear. The CDR3 loop spans 15 amino acids. Germline V gene data show CDR1 as TSWWSYY and CDR2 as QGS. With 5 bases removed from V and 0 bases from J, the gap between germline ends came to 13 bases. The CDR3 loop is CALGTRPVYTDKLIF. The CDR3 DNA reads as TGTGCTCTTGGGACCCGTCCCGTTTACACCGATAAACTCATCTTT.

The chain's CDR3 is CACDRRTGDTRSVTDKLIF. CDR3 sequence (DNA): TGTGCCTGTGACAGGAGGACTGGGGACACGCGGAGCGTCACCGATAAACTCATCTTT. V gene TRDV2 combines with J gene TRDJ1; 7 bases fit TRDD3. After removal of 2 bases from V and 1 base from J, the junction contained 18 bases not matched to a gene. Germline values: CDR1 GEAIGNYY, CDR2 EKD. This CDR3 has 19 amino acids.

This chain joins TRDV1 and TRDJ1, with D perhaps given as TRDD2 or TRDD3 (8 bases each). The ends were cut back, 0 bases at V and 8 bases at J, with 31 bases in the middle. CDR1 is TSWWSYY and CDR2 is QGS in the germline V gene. This CDR3 has 20 amino acids. This CDR3 is CALGELASYVPGGKAKKLIF. As DNA, the CDR3 is TGTGCTCTTGGGGAACTAGCTTCCTACGTACCTGGGGGAAAAGCGAAGAAACTCATCTTT.

Turning to this clone: An end of the junction does not agree with germline; a read error may underlie this. This chain connects TRDV3 to TRDJ1; D ambiguous. The CDR3 length is 14 residues. Germline V gene data show CDR1 as TVYSNPD and CDR2 as GDNSRS (reference sequence). DNA for the CDR3: TGTGCCTTTAGCCCTGCCCGAGACACCGCTAAACTCATCTTT. Amino acid sequence: CAFSPARDTAKLIF.

V is TRDV2 and J is TRDJ2, with TRDD3 matching 12 bases. Germline assignment: CDR1 GEAIGNYY and CDR2 EKD. With 3 bases clipped from V and 2 bases from J, the junction kept 9 bases outside the gene matches. The CDR3 covers 18 residues. CDR3 coding DNA: TGTGCCTGTGACCAGGCGTACTGGGGGATACTGTTGACAGCACAACTCTTCTTT. It yields the protein CACDQAYWGILLTAQLFF.

This clone was observed a handful of times. The chain links TRDV1 to TRDJ1; 8 bases map to TRDD3. CDR1 and CDR2 from the germline V gene are TSWWSYY and QGS. J was trimmed by 8 bases and V by 2 bases; bases with no gene match: 31. CDR3 size: 22 residues. The CDR3, as DNA: TGTGCTCTTGGGGAAGGGGAAGTTCCTTCCCTTTACTGGGGGTCTTGCTATATCAAACTCATCTTT. Protein sequence: CALGEGEVPSLYWGSCYIKLIF.

This clone turned up a few times. The chain couples TRAV29/DV5 to TRDJ1, with TRDD3 matching 9 bases. V dropped 2 bases and J dropped 0; count of bases not matched to a gene: 14. Germline CDR1 reads NSMFDY; CDR2 reads ISSIKDK. CDR3 length equals 18 residues. The DNA for the CDR3 is TGTGCAGCAAGGCCTTCCCCCTGGGGGATTTTACACACCGATAAACTCATCTTT. Its translation is CAARPSPWGILHTDKLIF.

The V and J genes are TRDV1 and TRDJ1, with 7 bases that match TRDD3. Per germline, CDR1 TSWWSYY and CDR2 QGS. V lost 4 bases to trimming and J lost 2 bases; unmatched junction nucleotides: 22. This CDR3 comprises 20 residues. The CDR3 DNA reads TGTGCTCTTGGGGGCAAAAAGGCTCAAACTGGGTACTGGGGAACCGATAAACTCATCTTT. Encoded protein: CALGGKKAQTGYWGTDKLIF.

To note about this clone: Other DNA sequences in this sample translate to the same CDR3. The rearrangement uses TRDV2 and TRDJ1, with TRDD3 as a possible D gene (5 bases). Germline assignment: CDR1 GEAIGNYY and CDR2 EKD. V was cut by 0 bases and J by 1 base, with 17 bases left in between. The CDR3 length is 17 residues. The DNA of the CDR3 is TGTGCCTGTGACACCGGGGGCGAATTTAACGTCACCGATAAACTCATCTTT. This codes for CACDTGGEFNVTDKLIF.

This clone was detected a few times. This same CDR3 is encoded by further DNA sequences in the sample. The chain links TRDV2 to TRDJ3; TRDD3 matches 9 bases. Germline CDR1 is GEAIGNYY and CDR2 is EKD. Losses at the gene ends were 0 bases for V and 0 bases for J; bases not matched to a gene: 8. There are 20 residues in the CDR3. Here the CDR3 DNA reads TGTGCCTGTGACACCGTACTGGGGGACCCGAGCTCCTGGGACACCCGACAGATGTTTTTC. This codes for CACDTVLGDPSSWDTRQMFF.

The chain uses TRDV3 and TRDJ1; 8 bases fit TRDD3. The CDR3 spans 19 residues. Germline V CDR1 and CDR2: TVYSNPD, GDNSRS (reference sequence). Germline trimming cut 4 bases from V and 0 bases from J; bases unmatched to any gene: 22. CDR3 DNA: TGTGCCTCGCGCCCTTTCCGTCTGGGGGAGTACCAGTACACCGATAAACTCATCTTT. This encodes CASRPFRLGEYQYTDKLIF.

Regarding this clone: In the same sample, other DNA sequences code for this CDR3. The V gene is TRDV2, the J gene TRDJ1, with 9 bases that match TRDD3. The CDR3 sequence is 18 residues long. Trimming at V came to 0 bases and at J to 2 bases, leaving 12 bases not matched to a gene. Germline CDR1 GEAIGNYY, CDR2 EKD. Here the CDR3 reads CACDTRLCTGGLTDKLIF. In nucleotides, the CDR3 is TGTGCCTGTGACACCCGGCTCTGTACTGGGGGACTTACCGATAAACTCATCTTT.

The chain links TRDV1 to TRDJ1; TRDD3 agrees at 10 bases. There are 20 residues in the CDR3. The trim removed 4 bases at V and 0 bases at J, leaving 17 bases unmatched. In germline, CDR1 is TSWWSYY, CDR2 QGS. Written as DNA, the CDR3 is TGTGCTCTTGGGGTTCTTACTACTGGGGGATCCAGGACGTACACCGATAAACTCATCTTT. Translation: CALGVLTTGGSRTYTDKLIF.

As for this clone: The junction does not match germline at one end; this may be a read error. The chain has TRDV2 and TRDJ2; D is ambiguous. Germline V gene lookup returns CDR1 GEAIGNYY and CDR2 EKD. The CDR3 totals 15 residues. Written as DNA, the CDR3 is TGTGCCTGTGACACCCTGGTGGATTTGACCTCACACCTCTTCTTT. Its protein is CACDTLVDLTSHLFF.

This clone appeared a few times. The chain recombines TRAV29/DV5 with TRDJ1, with 7 bases matching TRDD3. The CDR3 sequence is 24 residues long. Trimming took 0 bases from V and 0 from J; bases not matched to a gene: 32. Germline V gene sequence: CDR1 NSMFDY, CDR2 ISSIKDK. CDR3 loop: CAASAVTPPPILGSGRGYTDKLIF. The CDR3 DNA reads TGTGCAGCAAGCGCGGTCACCCCTCCCCCGATACTGGGGAGCGGTCGAGGGTACACCGATAAACTCATCTTT.

Worth noting for this clone: This same CDR3 is encoded by further DNA sequences in the sample. The chain links TRDV2 to TRDJ2; no reliable D call. From germline, CDR1 is GEAIGNYY and CDR2 EKD. Trimming removed 0 bases at V and 9 bases at J, with 10 bases between. The CDR3 length is 13 residues. CDR3 DNA: TGTGCCTGTGACACCGGCGGTGGAACACAACTCTTCTTT. The encoded protein is CACDTGGGTQLFF.

This clone showed up just a few times. Different DNA sequences within this sample yield the same CDR3. The rearrangement uses TRDV2 and TRDJ3; 8 nucleotides agree with TRDD3. The length of the CDR3 is 18 residues. The trim removed 2 bases at V and 0 bases at J, leaving 5 bases unmatched. The germline V gene encodes CDR1 GEAIGNYY and CDR2 EKD. Here the CDR3 reads CACDKLGGTSWDTRQMFF. For the CDR3, the DNA is TGTGCCTGTGACAAACTGGGGGGTACCTCCTGGGACACCCGACAGATGTTTTTC.

The V and J genes are TRDV1 and TRDJ1; 7 nucleotides align to TRDD3. V trimming: 2 bases; J trimming: 0 bases; junction bases outside the gene matches: 15. CDR1 and CDR2 (germline): TSWWSYY, QGS. CDR3 length: 19 residues. The CDR3 loop is CALGERKEGDGLYTDKLIF. CDR3 nucleotide sequence: TGTGCTCTTGGGGAAAGAAAAGAGGGGGATGGCCTGTACACCGATAAACTCATCTTT.

This clone has just a few counts. CDR3 loop: CAFSAFLLGVTSFWDTRQMFF. DNA of the CDR3: TGTGCCTTTTCGGCCTTCCTACTGGGGGTTACGAGCTTCTGGGACACCCGACAGATGTTTTTC. This chain uses TRDV3 with TRDJ3; possibly TRDD2 for D (9 bases). Trimming cost V 2 bases and J 3 bases, with 29 bases left between them. The CDR3 runs to 21 residues. Germline V lookup: CDR1 TVYSNPD, CDR2 GDNSRS (reference sequence).

In this sample, this clone turned up a few times. The gene calls are TRDV2 and TRDJ3, with 13 bases lining up with TRDD3. The CDR3 sequence is 22 residues long. The germline gives CDR1 GEAIGNYY, CDR2 EKD. V lost 1 base to trimming and J lost 0 bases; unmatched junction nucleotides: 11. The CDR3 loop is CACDTTVLGDTEGSWDTRQMFF. As DNA, the CDR3 is TGTGCCTGTGACACGACGGTACTGGGGGATACGGAGGGCTCCTGGGACACCCGACAGATGTTTTTC.

The rearrangement uses TRDV1 and TRDJ1; TRDD3 agrees at 10 bases. The germline V gene encodes CDR1 TSWWSYY and CDR2 QGS. The CDR3 loop spans 21 amino acids. The J segment lost 3 bases and the V segment lost 0 bases, leaving 19 bases of the junction unmatched. CDR3 sequence reads: CALGELFGGGLWGICPDKLIF. In DNA, the CDR3 is TGTGCTCTTGGGGAACTTTTCGGCGGGGGCCTCTGGGGGATATGCCCCGATAAACTCATCTTT.